A selection of T cell receptor beta chains follows, all from one sample in a study of CD8+CD57+ T cells in acquired aplastic anemia. TCRdb re-derived calls from the reads in MiXCR, one entry per CDR3 protein. The table shows roughly 200,000 distinct CDR3 sequences, with less than 75% occurring only once. Sequencing was performed on sorted CD4+, CD8+, or CD8+CD57+ T cells (not recorded which) from PBMCs. All receptors derive from a human donor with aplastic anemia. Each CDR3 is given with its conserved first and last residue. Fields, in order: D gene, V gene, J gene, clone size, CDR3 DNA, CDR3 protein. D genes are given only for firm matches. The size of a clone is reported for some rows only, either as once, few or many, or as a class for expanded clones.

d_gene: -
v_gene: TRBV15
j_gene: TRBJ1-5
abundance: few
CDR3nt: TGTGCCACCAGCAGAGATCGGGGGGCTGGACAGCCCCAGCATTTT
CDR3aa: CATSRDRGAGQPQHF

d_gene: -
v_gene: TRBV20-1
j_gene: TRBJ2-7
abundance: -
CDR3nt: TGCAGTGCTAGAGACAGGTTTAGCTCCTACGAGCAGTACTTC
CDR3aa: CSARDRFSSYEQYF

d_gene: -
v_gene: TRBV9
j_gene: TRBJ2-3
abundance: -
CDR3nt: TGTGCCAGCCGAGTGAGCGATGGGACAATGGAGCAGTATTTT
CDR3aa: CASRVSDGTMEQYF

d_gene: -
v_gene: TRBV15
j_gene: TRBJ2-3
abundance: -
CDR3nt: TGTGCCACCAGCGCGGCAGGGGCTATAGATACGCAGTATTTT
CDR3aa: CATSAAGAIDTQYF

d_gene: -
v_gene: TRBV6-1
j_gene: TRBJ2-7
abundance: -
CDR3nt: TGTGCCAGCAGTGAACATGTCGCGGAGCAGTACTTC
CDR3aa: CASSEHVAEQYF

d_gene: -
v_gene: TRBV9
j_gene: TRBJ2-1
abundance: few
CDR3nt: TGTGCCAGCAGCGATGTCGGGGGGCGCAATGAGCAGTTCTTC
CDR3aa: CASSDVGGRNEQFF

d_gene: TRBD1
v_gene: TRBV28
j_gene: TRBJ1-1
abundance: few
CDR3nt: TGTGCCAGCAGCCTTAAGACAGGGAGGGGCACTGAAGCTTTCTTT
CDR3aa: CASSLKTGRGTEAFF

d_gene: -
v_gene: TRBV15
j_gene: TRBJ2-7
abundance: -
CDR3nt: TGTGCCACCAGCAGAGATCAAACAGTCTCCTACGAGCAGTACTTC
CDR3aa: CATSRDQTVSYEQYF

d_gene: -
v_gene: TRBV10-3
j_gene: TRBJ2-3
abundance: -
CDR3nt: TGTGCCATCAAGGAAGGGGGGGAGGGTAATACGCAGTATTTT
CDR3aa: CAIKEGGEGNTQYF

d_gene: -
v_gene: TRBV10-3
j_gene: TRBJ2-3
abundance: -
CDR3nt: TGTGCCATCAGTGAGTCAGTCGAAAATACGCAGTATTTT
CDR3aa: CAISESVENTQYF

d_gene: -
v_gene: TRBV7-2
j_gene: TRBJ1-5
abundance: few
CDR3nt: TGTGCCAGTAGCTTCAGGGGTTATCAGCCCCAGCATTTT
CDR3aa: CASSFRGYQPQHF

d_gene: TRBD1
v_gene: TRBV15
j_gene: TRBJ1-4
abundance: -
CDR3nt: TGTGCCACCAGCAGGGACAGGGGTTTGGGGACTCTTTTT
CDR3aa: CATSRDRGLGTLF

d_gene: TRBD1
v_gene: TRBV5-6
j_gene: TRBJ2-7
abundance: -
CDR3nt: TGTGCCAGCAGCGCGCGGGACAGGGGATACGAGCAGTACTTC
CDR3aa: CASSARDRGYEQYF

d_gene: TRBD1
v_gene: TRBV7-2
j_gene: TRBJ2-3
abundance: -
CDR3nt: TGTGCCAGCAGCGTACGAAGGACAGGTCCGCAGTATTTT
CDR3aa: CASSVRRTGPQYF

d_gene: -
v_gene: TRBV7-9
j_gene: TRBJ1-5
abundance: once
CDR3nt: TGTGTCAGCAGTCAGACAGGTGACGCCCAGCATTTT
CDR3aa: CVSSQTGDAQHF

d_gene: TRBD1
v_gene: TRBV3-1
j_gene: TRBJ1-2
abundance: few
CDR3nt: TGTGCCAGCAGCCCCGGACAGGGTTCCCCGGACTATGGCTACACCTTC
CDR3aa: CASSPGQGSPDYGYTF

d_gene: -
v_gene: TRBV2
j_gene: TRBJ2-7
abundance: -
CDR3nt: TGTGCCAGCTCCCAGACAGGCCCCCGCTACGAGCAGTACTTC
CDR3aa: CASSQTGPRYEQYF

d_gene: -
v_gene: TRBV7-8
j_gene: TRBJ2-7
abundance: -
CDR3nt: TGTGCCAGCAGCTTAGGCCCCGGTGGACCTAACGAGCGGGACTTC
CDR3aa: CASSLGPGGPNERDF

d_gene: TRBD1
v_gene: TRBV5-1
j_gene: TRBJ2-4
abundance: many
CDR3nt: TGCGCCAGCAGCGGAACAGGGGACGACCTTAACATTCAGTACTTC
CDR3aa: CASSGTGDDLNIQYF

d_gene: TRBD1
v_gene: TRBV7-9
j_gene: TRBJ2-1
abundance: -
CDR3nt: TGTGCCATTCCGGGACAGGGAAAGAATGAGCAGTTCTTC
CDR3aa: CAIPGQGKNEQFF

d_gene: -
v_gene: TRBV7-2
j_gene: TRBJ1-2
abundance: -
CDR3nt: TGTGCCAGCAGCCAACCTACCTATGGCTACACCTTC
CDR3aa: CASSQPTYGYTF

d_gene: TRBD2
v_gene: TRBV13
j_gene: TRBJ2-5
abundance: -
CDR3nt: TGTGCCAGCAGCTTCTATAGCGGGGAGACCCAGTACTTC
CDR3aa: CASSFYSGETQYF

d_gene: TRBD1
v_gene: TRBV7-3
j_gene: TRBJ2-5
abundance: -
CDR3nt: TGTGCCAGCAGCTTAGGGACAGGCCGTCAAGAGACCCAGTACTTC
CDR3aa: CASSLGTGRQETQYF

d_gene: TRBD2
v_gene: TRBV2
j_gene: TRBJ2-7
abundance: many
CDR3nt: TGTGCCAGCAGTGGGGCGGGGGTAACCACCTACGAGCAGTACTTC
CDR3aa: CASSGAGVTTYEQYF

d_gene: TRBD1
v_gene: TRBV15
j_gene: TRBJ2-7
abundance: few
CDR3nt: TGTGCCAGCAGTGTAGGACAGGGCCTTTACGAGCAGTACTTC
CDR3aa: CASSVGQGLYEQYF

d_gene: TRBD1
v_gene: TRBV5-1
j_gene: TRBJ1-1
abundance: -
CDR3nt: TGCGCCAGCAGCCTGACGACAGGGGTTGAAGCTTTCTTT
CDR3aa: CASSLTTGVEAFF

d_gene: -
v_gene: TRBV10-2
j_gene: TRBJ2-3
abundance: -
CDR3nt: TGCGCCAGCACTCCGAACGGAGCACCTAAAGATACGCAGTATTTT
CDR3aa: CASTPNGAPKDTQYF

d_gene: -
v_gene: TRBV20-1
j_gene: TRBJ1-2
abundance: -
CDR3nt: TGCAGTGCTAGAGATACCACGATGGGCTATGGCTACACCTTC
CDR3aa: CSARDTTMGYGYTF

d_gene: TRBD1
v_gene: TRBV7-6
j_gene: TRBJ1-1
abundance: -
CDR3nt: TGTGCCAGCAGCACGCGGGGACAGGGGACGTGGGCCTCCATGAACACTGAAGCTTTCTTT
CDR3aa: CASSTRGQGTWASMNTEAFF

d_gene: TRBD1
v_gene: TRBV2
j_gene: TRBJ1-1
abundance: -
CDR3nt: TGTGCCAGCAGTGAAGAGGGACAGGGGGCGAGGACTGAAGCTTTCTTT
CDR3aa: CASSEEGQGARTEAFF

d_gene: TRBD1
v_gene: TRBV7-6
j_gene: TRBJ2-3
abundance: few
CDR3nt: TGTGCCAGCAGCCGCTGGGACAGGGGCAATGTTGGTACGCAGTATTTT
CDR3aa: CASSRWDRGNVGTQYF

d_gene: -
v_gene: TRBV15
j_gene: TRBJ1-1
abundance: many
CDR3nt: TGTGCCACCAGCAGTTACAGTGGGAATGCTGAAGCTTTCTTT
CDR3aa: CATSSYSGNAEAFF

d_gene: -
v_gene: TRBV4-1
j_gene: TRBJ2-3
abundance: -
CDR3nt: TGCGCCAGCAGCCAAGTGGGGTCGGGCACAGATACGCAGTATTTT
CDR3aa: CASSQVGSGTDTQYF

d_gene: TRBD2
v_gene: TRBV10-3
j_gene: TRBJ2-2
abundance: few
CDR3nt: TGTGCCATCAGCCCAGGGACTAGCGGGAGGGAGCTGTTTTTT
CDR3aa: CAISPGTSGRELFF

d_gene: -
v_gene: TRBV10-3
j_gene: TRBJ2-2
abundance: -
CDR3nt: TGTGCCATCAGTGGATACACGGGGACAACCGGGGAGCTGTTTTTT
CDR3aa: CAISGYTGTTGELFF

d_gene: -
v_gene: TRBV6-5
j_gene: TRBJ2-7
abundance: few
CDR3nt: TGTGCCAGCAGTTACGGGACCGGTAACTACGAGCAGTACTTC
CDR3aa: CASSYGTGNYEQYF

d_gene: -
v_gene: TRBV7-8
j_gene: TRBJ1-1
abundance: few
CDR3nt: TGTGCCAGCAGCTTAGCCCCACAAAGGAACACTGAAGCTTTCTTT
CDR3aa: CASSLAPQRNTEAFF

d_gene: -
v_gene: TRBV14
j_gene: TRBJ2-5
abundance: -
CDR3nt: TGTGCCAGCACGGCCGGGCTGCAGTACCAAGAGACCCAGTACTTC
CDR3aa: CASTAGLQYQETQYF

d_gene: TRBD2
v_gene: TRBV7-9
j_gene: TRBJ2-7
abundance: few
CDR3nt: TGTGCCAGCAGCGTGACTAGCGGGAGAGGGTACGAGCAGTACTTC
CDR3aa: CASSVTSGRGYEQYF

d_gene: -
v_gene: TRBV28
j_gene: TRBJ2-7
abundance: many
CDR3nt: TGTGCCAGCAGTGGGACGGGACGGAATCCTACGAATGGTGTCTTC
CDR3aa: CASSGTGRNPTNGVF

d_gene: -
v_gene: TRBV10-1
j_gene: TRBJ1-2
abundance: -
CDR3nt: TGCGCCAGCAGTGATGTGTTCGGGACAAAAATCACCTTC
CDR3aa: CASSDVFGTKITF

d_gene: TRBD2
v_gene: TRBV10-3
j_gene: TRBJ2-7
abundance: many
CDR3nt: TGTGCCATCAGTGAGGGGTGGGGGGGAACCACGATCGCCTACGAGCAGTACTTC
CDR3aa: CAISEGWGGTTIAYEQYF

d_gene: TRBD2
v_gene: TRBV10-3
j_gene: TRBJ2-7
abundance: -
CDR3nt: TGTGCCATCAGTCACGGGGGGGGCCCCTACGAGCAGTACTTC
CDR3aa: CAISHGGGPYEQYF

d_gene: -
v_gene: TRBV15
j_gene: TRBJ2-2
abundance: few
CDR3nt: TGTGCCACCAGCAGAGACGGGATTGCGGAGCTGTTTTTT
CDR3aa: CATSRDGIAELFF

d_gene: TRBD1
v_gene: TRBV6-1
j_gene: TRBJ1-1
abundance: -
CDR3nt: TGTGCCGGCAGTGGCATACAGGGGGCGATGGACACTGAAGCTTTCTTT
CDR3aa: CAGSGIQGAMDTEAFF

d_gene: -
v_gene: TRBV7-3
j_gene: TRBJ1-5
abundance: -
CDR3nt: TGTGCCAGCAGCCAAGCGGGCACAAGCAATCAGCCCCAGCATTTT
CDR3aa: CASSQAGTSNQPQHF

d_gene: TRBD1
v_gene: TRBV15
j_gene: TRBJ2-1
abundance: few
CDR3nt: TGTGCCACCAGCAGAGGCGGACAGGGGTCCTACAATGAGCAGTTCTTC
CDR3aa: CATSRGGQGSYNEQFF

d_gene: TRBD1
v_gene: TRBV2
j_gene: TRBJ1-3
abundance: -
CDR3nt: TGTGCCAGCAGGGGAGACAGGGGGAAAGGAAACACCATATATTTT
CDR3aa: CASRGDRGKGNTIYF

d_gene: TRBD2
v_gene: TRBV20-1
j_gene: TRBJ2-7
abundance: -
CDR3nt: TGCAGTGCACGACCTCACGCGGGAGATGACTACGAGCAGTACTTC
CDR3aa: CSARPHAGDDYEQYF

d_gene: -
v_gene: TRBV19
j_gene: TRBJ2-5
abundance: -
CDR3nt: TGTGCCAGTAGTCCCCCGCGGGAGACCCAGTACTTC
CDR3aa: CASSPPRETQYF

d_gene: -
v_gene: TRBV12-3/TRBV12-4
j_gene: TRBJ1-2
abundance: few
CDR3nt: TGTGCCAGCACCCTCCCCCCCTATGGCTACACCTTC
CDR3aa: CASTLPPYGYTF

d_gene: -
v_gene: TRBV7-2
j_gene: TRBJ2-7
abundance: -
CDR3nt: TGTGCCAGCAGCTTAGATTTGGCGGGGTCCCTCGAGCAGTACTTC
CDR3aa: CASSLDLAGSLEQYF

d_gene: -
v_gene: TRBV7-8
j_gene: TRBJ1-6
abundance: -
CDR3nt: TGCGCCAGCAGCCAAGAGCCAGGAAATTCACCCCTCCACTTT
CDR3aa: CASSQEPGNSPLHF